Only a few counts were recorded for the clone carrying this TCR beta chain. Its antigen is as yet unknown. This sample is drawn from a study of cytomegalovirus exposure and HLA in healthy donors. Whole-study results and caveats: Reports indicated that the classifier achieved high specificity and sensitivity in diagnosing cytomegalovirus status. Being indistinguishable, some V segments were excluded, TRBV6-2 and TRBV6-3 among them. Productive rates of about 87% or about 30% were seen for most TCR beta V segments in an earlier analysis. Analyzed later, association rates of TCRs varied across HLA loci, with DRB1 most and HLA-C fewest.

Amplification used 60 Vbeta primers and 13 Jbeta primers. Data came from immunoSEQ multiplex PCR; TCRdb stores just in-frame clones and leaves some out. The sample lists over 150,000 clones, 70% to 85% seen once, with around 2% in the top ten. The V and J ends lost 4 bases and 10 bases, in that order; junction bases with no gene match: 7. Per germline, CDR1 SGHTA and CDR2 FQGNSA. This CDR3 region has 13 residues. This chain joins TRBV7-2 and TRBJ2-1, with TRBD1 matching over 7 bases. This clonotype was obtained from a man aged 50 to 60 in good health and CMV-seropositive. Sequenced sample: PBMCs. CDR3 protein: CASSSHRGLEQFF. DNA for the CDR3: TGTGCCAGCAGCTCTCACAGGGGCTTGGAGCAGTTCTTC.